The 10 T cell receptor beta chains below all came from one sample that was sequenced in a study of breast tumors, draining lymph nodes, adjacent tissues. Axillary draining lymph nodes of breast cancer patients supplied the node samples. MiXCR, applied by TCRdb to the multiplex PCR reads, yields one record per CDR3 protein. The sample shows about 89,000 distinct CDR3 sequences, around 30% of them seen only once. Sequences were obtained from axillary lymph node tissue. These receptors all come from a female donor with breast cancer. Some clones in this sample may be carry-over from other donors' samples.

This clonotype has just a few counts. The CDR3 region is CASSTSLTGIDTEAFF. The CDR3 nucleotides read TGTGCCAGCAGCACCTCCCTCACAGGGATTGATACTGAAGCTTTCTTT. V is TRBV7-9 and J is TRBJ1-1; D is possibly TRBD1 (6 bases). The CDR3 spans 16 residues. The ends were cut back, 5 bases at V and 5 bases at J, with 21 bases in the middle. The germline V gene encodes CDR1 SEHNR and CDR2 FQNEAQ (reference sequence).

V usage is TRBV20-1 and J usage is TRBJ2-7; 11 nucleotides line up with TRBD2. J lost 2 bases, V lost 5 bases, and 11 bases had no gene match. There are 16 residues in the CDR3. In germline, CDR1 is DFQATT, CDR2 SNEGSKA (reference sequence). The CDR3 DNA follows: TGCAGTGCTGAAGTATTGGGGACTAGCGGTGCCTACGAGCAGTACTTC. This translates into CSAEVLGTSGAYEQYF.

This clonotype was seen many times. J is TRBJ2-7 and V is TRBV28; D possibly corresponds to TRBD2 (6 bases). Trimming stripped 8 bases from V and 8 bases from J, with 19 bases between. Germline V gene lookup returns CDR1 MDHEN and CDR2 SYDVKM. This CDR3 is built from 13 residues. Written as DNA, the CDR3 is TGTGCCAGCGCCCCGGGGGACGCAGGCAAGCAGTACTTC. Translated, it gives CASAPGDAGKQYF. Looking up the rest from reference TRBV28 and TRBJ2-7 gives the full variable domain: DVKVTQSSRYLVKRTGEKVFLECVQDMDHENMFWYRQDPGLGLRLIYFSYDVKMKEKGDIPEGYSVSREKKERFSLILESASTNQTSMYLCASAPGDAGKQYFGPGTRLTVT.

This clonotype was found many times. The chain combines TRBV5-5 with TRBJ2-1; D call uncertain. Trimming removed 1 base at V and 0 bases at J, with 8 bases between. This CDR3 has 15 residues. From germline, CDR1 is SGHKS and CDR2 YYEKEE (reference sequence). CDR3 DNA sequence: TGTGCCAGCAGCTTGCGGATAAGCTCCTACAATGAGCAGTTCTTC. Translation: CASSLRISSYNEQFF.

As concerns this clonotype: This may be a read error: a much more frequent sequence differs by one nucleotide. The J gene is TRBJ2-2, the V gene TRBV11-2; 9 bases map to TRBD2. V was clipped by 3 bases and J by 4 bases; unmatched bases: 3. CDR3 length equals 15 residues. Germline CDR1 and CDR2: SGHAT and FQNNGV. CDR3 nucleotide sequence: TGTGCCAGCAGCTTTGCGGGAGGGACCACCGGGGAGCTGTTTTTT. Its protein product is CASSFAGGTTGELFF.

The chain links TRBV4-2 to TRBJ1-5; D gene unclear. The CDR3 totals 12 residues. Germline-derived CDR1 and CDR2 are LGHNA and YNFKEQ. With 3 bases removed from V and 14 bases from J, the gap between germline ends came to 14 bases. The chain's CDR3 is CASSQTSSYEHF. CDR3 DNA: TGTGCCAGCAGCCAGACTAGCAGCTACGAGCATTTT.

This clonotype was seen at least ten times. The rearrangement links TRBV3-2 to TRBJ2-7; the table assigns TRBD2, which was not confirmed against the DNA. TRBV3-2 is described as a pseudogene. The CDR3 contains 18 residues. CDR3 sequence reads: CASSQEYHGTGGSYEQYF. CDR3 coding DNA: TGTGCCAGCAGCCAGGAGTACCATGGGACGGGAGGTTCCTACGAGCAGTACTTC.

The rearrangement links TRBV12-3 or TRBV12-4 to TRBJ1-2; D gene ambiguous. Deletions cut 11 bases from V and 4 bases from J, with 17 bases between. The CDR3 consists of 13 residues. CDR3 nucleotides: TGTGCCTCCGGCGGCGGGGTAGGCTATGGCTACACCTTC. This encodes CASGGGVGYGYTF.

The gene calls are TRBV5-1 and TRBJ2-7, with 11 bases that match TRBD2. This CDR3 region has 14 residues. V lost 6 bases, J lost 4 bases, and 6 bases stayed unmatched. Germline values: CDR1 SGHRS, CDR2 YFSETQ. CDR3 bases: TGCGCCAGCACCCAACTAGCGGGAGTATACGAGCAGTACTTC. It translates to CASTQLAGVYEQYF.

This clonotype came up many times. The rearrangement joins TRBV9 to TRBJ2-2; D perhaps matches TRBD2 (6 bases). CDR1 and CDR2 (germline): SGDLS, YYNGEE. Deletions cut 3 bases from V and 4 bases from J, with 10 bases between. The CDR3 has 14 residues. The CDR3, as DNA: TGTGCCAGCAGCGCCTTTAGCGGCACCGGGGAGCTGTTTTTT. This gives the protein CASSAFSGTGELFF.